This is a list of T cell receptor beta chains from one sample in a study of control samples from healthy donors and cancer patients. The assay was immunoSEQ multiplex PCR, and TCRdb's table has in-frame clones only and misses some. The sample contains around 140,000 clones, 89% of which appear only once. Sequenced: PBMCs. These receptors were obtained from a man aged 45-65 years with head and neck cancer. Each CDR3 is given with its conserved first and last residue. Each record gives: J gene, D gene, clone size, V gene, CDR3 protein, CDR3 DNA. A D gene is named only where the DNA matches it firmly. Clone size is not always given. Where it is, it says once, few, many or a class for expanded clones.

j_gene: TRBJ1-1; d_gene: TRBD1; abundance: .; v_gene: TRBV28; CDR3aa: CASSLGDRLNTEAFF; CDR3nt: TGTGCCAGCAGTTTGGGGGACAGGTTGAACACTGAAGCTTTCTTT
j_gene: TRBJ1-6; d_gene: TRBD1; abundance: few; v_gene: TRBV3-1/TRBV3-2; CDR3aa: CASSLGQPELNSPLHF; CDR3nt: TGTGCCAGCAGCCTGGGACAGCCAGAACTAAATTCACCCCTCCACTTT
j_gene: TRBJ2-1; d_gene: .; abundance: .; v_gene: TRBV28; CDR3aa: CASSEGFYNEQFF; CDR3nt: TGTGCCAGCTCCGAGGGCTTTTACAATGAGCAGTTCTTC
j_gene: TRBJ1-5; d_gene: .; abundance: .; v_gene: TRBV2; CDR3aa: CASSQIDSNQPQHF; CDR3nt: TGTGCCAGCAGTCAAATCGATAGCAATCAGCCCCAGCATTTT
j_gene: TRBJ2-7; d_gene: TRBD1; abundance: .; v_gene: TRBV11-2; CDR3aa: CASSLASTGGIYEQYF; CDR3nt: TGTGCCAGCAGCTTAGCGTCGACAGGGGGAATCTACGAGCAGTACTTC
j_gene: TRBJ1-5; d_gene: .; abundance: few; v_gene: TRBV24-1; CDR3aa: CATSDGVGASNQPQHF; CDR3nt: TGTGCCACCAGTGACGGGGTGGGGGCAAGCAATCAGCCCCAGCATTTT
j_gene: TRBJ2-5; d_gene: TRBD2; abundance: .; v_gene: TRBV2; CDR3aa: CASSEWASGYQETQYF; CDR3nt: TGTGCCAGCAGTGAATGGGCTAGCGGTTATCAAGAGACCCAGTACTTC
j_gene: TRBJ1-1; d_gene: TRBD1; abundance: .; v_gene: TRBV28; CDR3aa: CASSFPLRAGGTVNTEAFF; CDR3nt: TGTGCCAGCAGTTTCCCCCTTAGGGCAGGGGGTACCGTAAACACTGAAGCTTTCTTT
j_gene: TRBJ2-5; d_gene: .; abundance: .; v_gene: TRBV5-5; CDR3aa: CASSPFFGKSETQYF; CDR3nt: TGTGCCAGCAGCCCCTTTTTTGGCAAATCGGAGACCCAGTACTTC
j_gene: TRBJ1-1; d_gene: .; abundance: .; v_gene: TRBV5-1; CDR3aa: CASSLGEGEAFF; CDR3nt: TGCGCCAGCAGCTTGGGAGAAGGTGAAGCTTTCTTT
j_gene: TRBJ2-7; d_gene: TRBD2; abundance: .; v_gene: TRBV6-5; CDR3aa: CASSFLAGSSYEQYF; CDR3nt: TGTGCCAGCAGCTTTCTAGCGGGAAGCTCCTACGAGCAGTACTTC
j_gene: TRBJ2-4; d_gene: .; abundance: .; v_gene: TRBV19; CDR3aa: CASRGRKQYF; CDR3nt: TGTGCCAGTAGAGGCAGGAAACAGTACTTC
j_gene: TRBJ2-5; d_gene: TRBD2; abundance: .; v_gene: TRBV6-5; CDR3aa: CASSYSGGLAEETQYF; CDR3nt: TGTGCCAGCAGTTACTCGGGGGGACTAGCGGAAGAGACCCAGTACTTC
j_gene: TRBJ1-4; d_gene: TRBD1; abundance: .; v_gene: TRBV5-4; CDR3aa: CASSTGQGTEKLFF; CDR3nt: TGTGCCAGCAGCACGGGACAGGGTACTGAAAAACTGTTTTTT
j_gene: TRBJ2-6; d_gene: .; abundance: .; v_gene: TRBV19; CDR3aa: CASSGTGSSAGANVLTF; CDR3nt: TGTGCCAGTAGTGGTACAGGGTCTTCAGCTGGGGCCAACGTCCTGACTTTC